Sequencing of this T cell receptor beta chain was carried out in a study of cytomegalovirus exposure and HLA in healthy donors. PCR employed 60 Vbeta and 13 Jbeta primers. TCRdb's copy holds only in-frame clones and misses some; the assay was immunoSEQ multiplex PCR. The sample includes 200,000 to 250,000 clones. The germline V gene encodes CDR1 MGHRA and CDR2 YSYEKL. Trimming left V 2 bases short and J 5 bases short, with 15 bases between. The CDR3 spans 15 residues. The sequenced sample consisted of PBMCs. This sequence originates from a girl under 10 years old in good health and CMV-seropositive. The chain combines TRBV4-1 with TRBJ1-2; D is undetermined. DNA for the CDR3: TGCGCCAGCAGCCAAAACGGCGGGTCCGTTTATGGCTACACCTTC. It translates to CASSQNGGSVYGYTF.